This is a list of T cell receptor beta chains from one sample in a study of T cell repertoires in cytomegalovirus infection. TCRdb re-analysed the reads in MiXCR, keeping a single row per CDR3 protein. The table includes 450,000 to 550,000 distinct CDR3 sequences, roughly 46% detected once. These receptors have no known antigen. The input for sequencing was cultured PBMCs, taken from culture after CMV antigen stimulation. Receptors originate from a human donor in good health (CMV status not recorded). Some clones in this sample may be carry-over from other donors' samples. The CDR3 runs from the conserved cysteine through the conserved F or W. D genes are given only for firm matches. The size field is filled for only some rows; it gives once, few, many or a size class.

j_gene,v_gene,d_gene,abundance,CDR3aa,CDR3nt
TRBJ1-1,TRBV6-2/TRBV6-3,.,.,CASNSWGASTEAFF,TGTGCCAGCAATTCTTGGGGGGCGAGCACTGAAGCTTTCTTT
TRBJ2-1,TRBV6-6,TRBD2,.,CASEEGGPAGTEQFF,TGTGCCAGCGAAGAAGGCGGCCCAGCGGGGACTGAGCAGTTCTTC
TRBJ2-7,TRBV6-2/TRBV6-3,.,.,CASKGGDYEQYF,TGTGCCAGCAAGGGGGGGGACTACGAGCAGTACTTC
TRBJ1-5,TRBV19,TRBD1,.,CASSMVGTGRNQPQHF,TGTGCCAGTAGTATGGTAGGGACAGGGCGCAATCAGCCCCAGCATTTT
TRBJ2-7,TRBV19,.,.,CATEGLYEQYF,TGTGCCACCGAGGGGCTCTACGAGCAGTACTTC
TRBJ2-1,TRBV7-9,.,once,CASSPRVLAEEQFF,TGTGCCAGCAGCCCCCGGGTGTTAGCGGAAGAGCAGTTCTTC
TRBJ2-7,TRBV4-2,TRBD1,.,CASSRLVTGNEQYF,TGTGCCAGCAGCCGGTTGGTGACAGGGAACGAGCAGTACTTC
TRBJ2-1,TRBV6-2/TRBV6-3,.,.,CASSHGAEQFF,TGTGCCAGCAGTCACGGGGCTGAGCAGTTCTTC
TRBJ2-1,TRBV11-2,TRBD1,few,CASSWGYNRGNNEQFF,TGTGCCAGCAGCTGGGGGTACAACAGGGGGAACAATGAGCAGTTCTTC
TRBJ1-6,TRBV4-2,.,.,CASSQEGGLINSPLHF,TGTGCCAGCAGCCAAGAGGGGGGTTTAATTAATTCACCCCTCCACTTT
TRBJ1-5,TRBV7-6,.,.,CASSPSGGGGNQPQHF,TGTGCCAGCAGCCCGTCGGGTGGGGGGGGCAATCAGCCCCAGCATTTT
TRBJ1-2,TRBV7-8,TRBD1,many,CASSLEPTGGFRGYTF,TGTGCCAGCAGCTTAGAACCGACAGGGGGATTTCGTGGCTACACCTTC
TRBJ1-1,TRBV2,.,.,CASSQGRIADTEAFF,TGTGCCAGCTCCCAAGGGAGAATAGCTGATACTGAAGCTTTCTTT
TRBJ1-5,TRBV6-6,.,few,CASRVDRPISNQPQHF,TGTGCCAGCAGGGTCGACAGGCCAATTAGCAATCAGCCCCAGCATTTT
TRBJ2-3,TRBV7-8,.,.,CASSLGSRAGDTQYF,TGTGCCAGCAGCTTAGGGTCCAGGGCCGGGGATACGCAGTATTTT
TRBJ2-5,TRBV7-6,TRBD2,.,CASSLLPRLAGVQETQYF,TGTGCCAGCAGCTTACTCCCCCGACTAGCGGGGGTCCAAGAGACCCAGTACTTC
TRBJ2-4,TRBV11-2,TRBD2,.,CASSSGLAGGPWRKNIQYF,TGTGCCAGCAGCTCGGGACTAGCGGGAGGGCCGTGGAGGAAAAACATTCAGTACTTC
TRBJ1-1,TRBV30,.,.,CAWSSTNTEAFF,TGTGCCTGGAGTAGTACGAACACTGAAGCTTTCTTT
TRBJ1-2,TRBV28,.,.,CASSFQRRGYTF,TGTGCCAGCAGTTTTCAGCGGCGTGGCTACACCTTC
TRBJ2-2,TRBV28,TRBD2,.,CASSIPKLAGVTGELFF,TGTGCCAGCAGTATACCGAAACTAGCGGGGGTTACCGGGGAGCTGTTTTTT
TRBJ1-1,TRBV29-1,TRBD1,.,CSARDRELEAFF,TGCAGCGCCCGGGACAGGGAACTTGAAGCTTTCTTT
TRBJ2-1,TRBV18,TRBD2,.,CASSPGLAGASSYNEQFF,TGTGCCAGCTCACCGGGACTAGCGGGGGCGAGCTCCTACAATGAGCAGTTCTTC
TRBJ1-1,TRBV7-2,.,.,CASSLGLWNTEAFF,TGTGCCAGCAGCTTAGGACTTTGGAACACTGAAGCTTTCTTT